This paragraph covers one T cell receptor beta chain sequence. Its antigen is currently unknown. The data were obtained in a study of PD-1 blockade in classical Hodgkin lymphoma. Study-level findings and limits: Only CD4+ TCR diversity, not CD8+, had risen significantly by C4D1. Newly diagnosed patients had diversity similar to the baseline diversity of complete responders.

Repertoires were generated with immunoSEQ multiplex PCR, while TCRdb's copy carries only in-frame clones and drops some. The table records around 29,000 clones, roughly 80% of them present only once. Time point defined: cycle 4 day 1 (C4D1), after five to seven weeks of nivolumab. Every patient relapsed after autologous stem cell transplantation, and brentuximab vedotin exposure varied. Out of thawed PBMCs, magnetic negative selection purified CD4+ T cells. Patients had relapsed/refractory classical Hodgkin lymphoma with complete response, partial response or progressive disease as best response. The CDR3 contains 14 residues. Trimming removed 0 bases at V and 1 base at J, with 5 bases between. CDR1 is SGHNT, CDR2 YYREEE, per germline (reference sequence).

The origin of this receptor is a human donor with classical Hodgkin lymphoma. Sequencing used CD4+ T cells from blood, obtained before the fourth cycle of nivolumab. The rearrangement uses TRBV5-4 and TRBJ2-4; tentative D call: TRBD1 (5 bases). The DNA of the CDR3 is TGTGCCAGCAGCTTGGGACAGGCCAAAAACATTCAGTACTTC. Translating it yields CASSLGQAKNIQYF.